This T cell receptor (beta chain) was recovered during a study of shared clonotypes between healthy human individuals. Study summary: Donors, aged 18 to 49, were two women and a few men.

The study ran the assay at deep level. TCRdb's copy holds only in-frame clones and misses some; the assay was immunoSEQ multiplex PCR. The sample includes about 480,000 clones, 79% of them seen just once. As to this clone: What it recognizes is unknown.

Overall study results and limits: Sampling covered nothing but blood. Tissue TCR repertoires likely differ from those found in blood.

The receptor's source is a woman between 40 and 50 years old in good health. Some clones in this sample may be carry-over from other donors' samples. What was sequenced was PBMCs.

Written as DNA, the CDR3 is TGTGCCAGCTCACCGACCCTCCTCGAAGCTAACTATGGCTACACCTTC. It encodes CASSPTLLEANYGYTF. V gene TRBV18 combines with J gene TRBJ1-2, with D unresolved. Trimming pared 3 bases from V and 0 bases from J, leaving 14 bases between. The CDR3 extends over 16 amino acids. CDR1 KGHSH and CDR2 LQKENI come from the germline V gene.